This TCR beta chain is drawn from a study of human thymus T cells (dated by TCRdb to 2018 to 2021). Background for the entire study: TCR alpha and beta repertoires from seven to nine infant thymus samples and a few related peripheral blood samples were characterized in the study. The cohort included more than 5 male and a couple of female infants, with donor ages spanning 7 to 244 days.

For this clone: Its specific antigen is unknown. The sample holds no much larger clone one base away, and base qualities are not on file.

The research as a whole found: On average, thymus samples yielded 750,000 to 1,000,000 unique TCRB clonotypes, whereas blood samples yielded 65,000 to 100,000. V and J gene segment usage appeared biased in both thymic and peripheral blood repertoires.

The immunoSEQ multiplex PCR assay was used to amplify the TCRB and TCRAD loci from a standardized amount of quality-controlled genomic DNA. The V(D)J region was spanned by amplicons of a length sufficient to cover the CDR3 and to identify V and J genes. Through the commercial immunoSEQ service, the amplicons were sequenced on an Illumina platform. The paper's processing steps were these. Corrections for primer bias and sequencing errors followed previously described methods, while TCRAD and TCRB definitions were based on the IMGT database. Analysis of the repertoires was done with immunoSEQ Analyzer 3.0 and VDJTools and included basic statistics, V/J segment usage, diversity estimates, rarefaction and pairwise overlap. Diversity was estimated with Chao1, ChaoE, Efron-Thisted, Shannon and inverse Simpson indices, and also on datasets down-sampled to the smallest sample. For repertoire overlap, CDR3 nucleotide sequence, V gene and J gene had to match strictly, and clustering was done by Jaccard-based multidimensional scaling. Here the immuneACCESS table is served through TCRdb, limited to in-frame sequences with V and J called. Missing clones are a known gap in these copies; in checked studies unresolved V genes cover under half, and the rest lacks a known reason. V and J calls and clone size are those listed in that table; D and trimming were worked out from the DNA. The sample has tens of thousands of clones on record, around 94% of them singletons. Over 5% of the sample belongs to the ten largest clones.

Immunologically healthy infants undergoing open corrective cardiac surgery for congenital heart defects in Finland were used as donors. During surgery, a small about 0.5-1 mL aliquot of peripheral blood was collected from four of the eight donors. Instead of starting from a fixed cell number, genomic DNA extraction from blood samples used all available leukocytes. ACK lysis buffer was used to remove erythrocytes from blood, and the leukocytes were stored at -70 degrees C as pellets. Genomic DNA was extracted from frozen cell pellets with a QIAsymphony instrument. The sample consisted of blood. This clonotype was obtained from a boy under two years old with a congenital heart defect but otherwise immunologically healthy.

The CDR3 region reads CASSAYRQGSSTGELFF. The nucleotides are TGTGCCAGTAGTGCCTACCGACAGGGGTCGAGCACCGGGGAGCTGTTTTTT. This receptor chain uses TRBV19 and TRBJ2-2; TRBD1 lines up with 8 middle nucleotides. The CDR3 numbers 17 residues from cysteine through phenylalanine. Solely the CDR3 DNA is kept, with 51 bases framed from the first base. Here V drops 5 bases and J drops 4 bases, and the junction holds 12 bases not matched to any gene. Sequences LNHDA (CDR1) and SQIVND (CDR2) are obtained from the germline V gene (reference sequence).